This T cell receptor beta chain derives from a study of blood T cell repertoires in COVID-19. V was clipped by 5 bases and J by 6 bases, with 19 bases between them. This CDR3 has 15 residues. Germline loops: CDR1 MNHEY, CDR2 SMNVEV (reference sequence). In the original analysis: The authors estimated nucleated cell counts from reference gene primer amplification. This table comes from immunoSEQ multiplex PCR, and its TCRdb copy is limited to in-frame clones, with some not included. V and J calls and clone size are copied from that table; D and trimming were computed from the DNA. The sample holds 200,000 or so clones, 70% to 85% seen once.

The sample comprised peripheral blood. The rearrangement uses TRBV27 and TRBJ1-2; D is perhaps TRBD1 (6 bases). The sequence was obtained from a human donor with acute or convalescent COVID-19. The donor label of this sample is uncertain. CDR3 residues: CASSNGTPRRDGYTF. The CDR3 DNA sequence: TGTGCCAGCAGTAACGGGACACCTCGCCGAGATGGCTACACCTTC.